Listed here are 18 T cell receptor beta chains from one sample, sequenced in a study of technical replicates of blood from a handful of donors (dated by TCRdb to between 2016 and 2019). Libraries were constructed by the immunoSEQ multiplex PCR assay. TCRdb mirrors the immuneACCESS table, restricted to in-frame sequences. Some clones are absent from its copies; in checked studies, under half trace to an unresolved V gene, and the reason for the others is unknown. The sample table records some 99,000 clones; 95% of these occur just once. The ten biggest clones cover 0.2% to 0.25% of the sample. Material: T cells isolated from PBMCs. The receptors shown here come from a human donor in good health.

The chain uses TRBV25-1 and TRBJ2-6, with D unresolved. With 3 bases removed from V and 0 bases from J, the gap between germline ends came to 3 bases. The CDR3 has 14 amino acids. Germline V gene lookup returns CDR1 MGHDK and CDR2 SYGVNS. The CDR3 spells CASSDSSGANVLTF. CDR3 DNA: TGTGCCAGCAGTGACAGCTCTGGGGCCAACGTCCTGACTTTC.

J is TRBJ2-5 and V is TRBV6-5; 7 bases align to TRBD1. Per the germline V gene, CDR1 is MNHEY and CDR2 is SVGAGI. V trimming: 5 bases; J trimming: 2 bases; junction bases outside the gene matches: 5. This CDR3 contains 14 residues. The CDR3 DNA reads TGTGCCAGCAGTCACAGGGGTGGGCAAGAGACCCAGTACTTC. This encodes CASSHRGGQETQYF.

The chain couples TRBV19 to TRBJ2-7; D perhaps matches TRBD1 (5 bases). CDR1 is LNHDA and CDR2 is SQIVND in the germline V gene (reference sequence). The CDR3 runs 14 residues. V was cut by 3 bases and J by 0 bases, with 9 bases left in between. The DNA for the CDR3 is TGTGCCAGTAGTATTCAGGGAAACTCCTACGAGCAGTACTTC. Its protein is CASSIQGNSYEQYF.

The chain employs TRBV7-2 and TRBJ2-7; TRBD2 matches at 13 bases. Trimming took 5 bases from V and 4 from J; bases not matched to a gene: 17. The germline V gene has CDR1 SGHTA and CDR2 FQGNSA. The length of the CDR3 is 19 residues. The CDR3 reads CASSARTSGSMGGRYEQYF. As DNA, the CDR3 is TGTGCCAGCAGCGCACGGACTAGCGGGAGTATGGGGGGACGGTACGAGCAGTACTTC.

The chain uses TRBV2 and TRBJ1-1, with 7 bases aligning to TRBD1. Germline CDR1 is SNHLY and CDR2 is FYNNEI. Unmatched junction bases numbered 2, after V lost 6 bases and J lost 1 base. The CDR3 covers 13 residues. CDR3 DNA: TGTGCCAGCAGCCGACAGGGGAACACTGAAGCTTTCTTT. Its translation is CASSRQGNTEAFF.

The chain uses TRBV2 and TRBJ1-4, with 8 bases that match TRBD1. The junction had 17 bases not matched to a gene; V was cut back by 2 bases and J by 0 bases. This CDR3 is built from 21 residues. The germline V gene encodes CDR1 SNHLY and CDR2 FYNNEI. CDR3 DNA: TGTGCCAGCAGTGAATTGGTGACGGGACAGGCCGTCCTGGCAACTAATGAAAAACTGTTTTTT. Residues: CASSELVTGQAVLATNEKLFF.

The chain employs TRBV5-4 and TRBJ2-3; no firm D call. V lost 2 bases and J 1 base, leaving 5 bases between the germline ends. CDR3 length: 13 residues. Germline V lookup: CDR1 SGHNT, CDR2 YYREEE (reference sequence). CDR3 bases: TGTGCCAGCAGCTTCCGGGGCACAGATACGCAGTATTTT. This translates into CASSFRGTDTQYF.

The genes are TRBV9 and TRBJ1-4, with unresolved D. The germline CDR1 and CDR2 sequences are SGDLS and YYNGEE. This CDR3 region has 16 residues. V lost 2 bases, J lost 2 bases, and 13 bases lay in between. The CDR3 bases are TGTGCCAGCAGCGTTGGAGGGAGAAGGACTAATGAAAAACTGTTTTTT. Protein product: CASSVGGRRTNEKLFF.

This rearrangement joins TRBV11-2 to TRBJ2-2; tentatively, D is TRBD2 (6 bases). Germline values: CDR1 SGHAT, CDR2 FQNNGV. CDR3 size: 13 residues. Trimming cost V 5 bases and J 6 bases, with 10 bases left between them. The DNA for the CDR3 is TGTGCCAGCAGCGGGACTTTATCCGGGGAGCTGTTTTTT. Protein sequence: CASSGTLSGELFF.

V and J are TRBV20-1 and TRBJ2-3; the D is unclear. V was pared by 6 bases and J by 2 bases, with 6 bases between. CDR3 length equals 11 residues. Germline lookup yields CDR1 DFQATT and CDR2 SNEGSKA (reference sequence). CDR3 protein: CSAPFTDTQYF. The CDR3 DNA sequence: TGCAGTGCCCCCTTCACAGATACGCAGTATTTT.

The chain carries TRBV7-8 and TRBJ1-3; possibly TRBD1 for D (6 bases). V lost 5 bases and J lost 3, with 17 bases in between. Germline CDR1 and CDR2: SGHVS and FQNEAQ. The CDR3 has 16 residues. The CDR3 reads CASSVGRTGYGNTIYF. CDR3 nucleotides: TGTGCCAGCAGCGTAGGACGAACAGGGTATGGAAACACCATATATTTT.

V usage is TRBV6-5 and J usage is TRBJ2-5; 12 bases agree with TRBD2. Trimming at V came to 0 bases and at J to 4 bases, leaving 0 bases not matched to a gene. This CDR3 is built from 15 residues. Germline CDR1 and CDR2: MNHEY and SVGAGI. CDR3 sequence (DNA): TGTGCCAGCAGTTACTCGGGACTAGCGGGAGAGACCCAGTACTTC. Protein: CASSYSGLAGETQYF.

This chain uses TRBV5-4 with TRBJ2-5; D is perhaps TRBD2 (7 bases). Germline V lookup: CDR1 SGHNT, CDR2 YYREEE (reference sequence). V lost 0 bases and J lost 2, with 11 bases in between. There are 15 residues in the CDR3. CDR3 sequence reads: CASSLEGGRQETQYF. The CDR3 bases are TGTGCCAGCAGCTTGGAGGGGGGGCGGCAAGAGACCCAGTACTTC.

This clone showed up just once. Written as DNA, the CDR3 is TGTGCCAGCAGGACTAGCGGGAGGGCCGTTGAGCAGTTCTTC. Its protein is CASRTSGRAVEQFF. V and J are TRBV28 and TRBJ2-1; 14 bases are shared with TRBD2. V gave up 6 bases and J gave up 9 bases; unmatched junction bases: 4. The germline V gene has CDR1 MDHEN and CDR2 SYDVKM. The length of the CDR3 is 14 residues.

This chain connects TRBV11-2 to TRBJ1-4; no reliable D call. The CDR3 contains 13 residues. Trimming pared 5 bases from V and 8 bases from J, leaving 12 bases between. Looked up from germline, CDR1 is SGHAT and CDR2 is FQNNGV. CDR3 residues: CASSREVKEKLFF. The CDR3 bases are TGTGCCAGCAGCAGGGAGGTAAAGGAAAAACTGTTTTTT.

The genes are TRBV6-5 and TRBJ1-2; TRBD1 is a possible D gene (5 bases). Trimming took 6 bases from V and 4 from J, leaving 15 bases between them. Germline lookup yields CDR1 MNHEY and CDR2 SVGAGI. This CDR3 is built from 14 residues. This CDR3 is CASSPGPVGYGYTF. DNA of the CDR3: TGTGCCAGCAGCCCAGGGCCCGTGGGCTATGGCTACACCTTC.

This sequence joins TRBV5-5 and TRBJ1-2; 10 nucleotides agree with TRBD1. The CDR3 is 13 residues long. Germline values: CDR1 SGHKS, CDR2 YYEKEE (reference sequence). The junction had 6 bases not matched to a gene; V was cut back by 1 base and J by 12 bases. CDR3 sequence (DNA): TGTGCCAGCAGCTTGTTAGGACAGGGGGGGGACACCTTC. It is translated as CASSLLGQGGDTF.

The V call is TRBV9, the J call TRBJ2-1; TRBD2 might be the D (6 bases). Looked up from germline, CDR1 is SGDLS and CDR2 is YYNGEE. Trimming took 4 bases from V and 5 from J, leaving 16 bases between them. This CDR3 is 15 amino acids long. CDR3 sequence (DNA): TGTGCCAGCAGCTTGCGGGGATATGGGGACAATGAGCAGTTCTTC. Translated: CASSLRGYGDNEQFF. The variable domain in full, completed from reference TRBV9 and TRBJ2-1, reads DSGVTQTPKHLITATGQRVTLRCSPRSGDLSVYWYQQSLDQGLQFLIQYYNGEERAKGNILERFSAQQFPDLHSELNLSSLELGDSALYFCASSLRGYGDNEQFFGPGTRLTVL.